This TCR beta chain originates from a study of OX40 agonist ivuxolimab in advanced cancers. General study results and limits: Antigen specificity of clonally expanded peripheral T cells was not established.

Exclusion of a patient followed from autoimmune disease history or systemic immunosuppression. The V segment lost 6 bases and the J segment 0 bases; nucleotides outside the gene matches: 7. The CDR3 spans 16 residues. Germline CDR1 is KGHSH and CDR2 is LQKENI. Generated by immunoSEQ multiplex PCR, the TCRdb table keeps only in-frame clones and is missing some. This table has about 33,000 clones, roughly four fifths appearing once. Note on this clone: The antigen remains unidentified.

The origin of this receptor is an adult with an advanced solid tumor such as melanoma, head and neck, liver or kidney cancer. Specimen: CD4+ or CD8+ T cells sorted from blood, collected in a trial of the OX40 agonist ivuxolimab. The chain recombines TRBV18 with TRBJ1-3, with 8 bases identical to TRBD1. The CDR3 loop is CASSEDRAISGNTIYF. CDR3 in DNA: TGTGCCAGCTCGGAGGACAGGGCGATCTCTGGAAACACCATATATTTT.